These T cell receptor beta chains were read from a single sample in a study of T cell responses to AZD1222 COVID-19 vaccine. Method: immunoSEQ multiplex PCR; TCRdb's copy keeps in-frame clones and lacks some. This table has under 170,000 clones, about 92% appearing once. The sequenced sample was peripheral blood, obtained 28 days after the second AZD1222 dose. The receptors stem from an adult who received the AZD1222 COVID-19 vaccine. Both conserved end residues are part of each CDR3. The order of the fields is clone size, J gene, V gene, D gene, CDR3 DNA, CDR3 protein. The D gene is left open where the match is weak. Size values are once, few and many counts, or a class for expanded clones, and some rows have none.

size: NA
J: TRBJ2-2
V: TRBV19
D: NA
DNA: TGTGCCAGTAACCGGCAGGCGTCGAACACCGGGGAGCTGTTTTTT
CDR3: CASNRQASNTGELFF

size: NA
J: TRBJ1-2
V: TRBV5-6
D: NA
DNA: TGTGCCAGCAGCTTGGGTCGGCCCGGGGGCTACACCTTC
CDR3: CASSLGRPGGYTF

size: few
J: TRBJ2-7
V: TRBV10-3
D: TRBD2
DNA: TGTGCCATCAGGGGGGCTAGCGGGAGCTACGAGCAGTACTTC
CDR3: CAIRGASGSYEQYF

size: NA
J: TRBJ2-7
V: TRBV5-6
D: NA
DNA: TGTGCCAGCAGCTTCCGATCCAGGAGGTGGAGCGAGCAGTACTTC
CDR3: CASSFRSRRWSEQYF

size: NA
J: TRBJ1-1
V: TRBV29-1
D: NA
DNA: TGCAGCGTTGCGGGGGACAACACTGAAGCTTTCTTT
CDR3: CSVAGDNTEAFF

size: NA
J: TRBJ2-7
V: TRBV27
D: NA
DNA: TGTGCCAGCAGTTCTGTCGGCCTATACGAGCAGTACTTC
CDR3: CASSSVGLYEQYF

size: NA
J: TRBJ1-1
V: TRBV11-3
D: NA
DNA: TGTGCCAGCAGCTTAGAGCGATTCACTGAAGCTTTCTTT
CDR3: CASSLERFTEAFF

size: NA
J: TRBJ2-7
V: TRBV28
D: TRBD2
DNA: TGTGCCAGCGTCGGGGGGGATGGTTACGAGCAGTACTTC
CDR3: CASVGGDGYEQYF

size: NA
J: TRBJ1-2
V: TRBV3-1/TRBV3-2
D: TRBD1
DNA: TGTGCCAGCAGCCGTGACAGGGGACATGGCTACACCTTC
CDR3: CASSRDRGHGYTF

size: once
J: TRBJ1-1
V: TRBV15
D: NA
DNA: TGTGCCACCAGCAGAGATCGCCGGGAAGTAGCTTTCTTT
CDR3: CATSRDRREVAFF

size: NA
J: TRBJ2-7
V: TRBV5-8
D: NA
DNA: TGTGCCAGCAGCTTGGTGGGGGGACCGATTGCGTACGAGCAGTACTTC
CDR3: CASSLVGGPIAYEQYF

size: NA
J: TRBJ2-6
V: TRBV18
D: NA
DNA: TGTGCCAGCTCACCACAAATTCGACAGGTTCTCTCTGGGGCCAACGTCCTGACTTTC
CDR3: CASSPQIRQVLSGANVLTF

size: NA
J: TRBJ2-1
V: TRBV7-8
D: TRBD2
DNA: TGTGCCAGCAGCTTGGCAGTAGCGGGACCCTACAATGAGCAGTTCTTC
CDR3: CASSLAVAGPYNEQFF

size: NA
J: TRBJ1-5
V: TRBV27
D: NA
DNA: TGTGCCAGCAGTTTAACTACAGGATCCCCCCAGCATTTT
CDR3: CASSLTTGSPQHF

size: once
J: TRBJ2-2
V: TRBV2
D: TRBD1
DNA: TGTGCCAGCATAAGACAGGGTAACACCGGGGAGCTGTTTTTT
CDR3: CASIRQGNTGELFF

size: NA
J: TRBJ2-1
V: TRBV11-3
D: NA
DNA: TGTGCCCGGCGGTCTAAGAATGAGCAGTTCTTC
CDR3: CARRSKNEQFF

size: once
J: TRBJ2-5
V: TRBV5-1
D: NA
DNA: TGCGCCAGCAGCTTGTTCGCCCAAGAGACCCAGTACTTC
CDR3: CASSLFAQETQYF

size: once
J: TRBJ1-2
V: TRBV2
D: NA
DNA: TGTGCCAGCAGTTATAATATAGGGGCCCGGGGCTACACCTTC
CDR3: CASSYNIGARGYTF

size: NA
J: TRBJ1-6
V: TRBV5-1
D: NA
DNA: TGCGCCAGCAGCCTGGAGGCAGACGGGGGGGGTTCACCCCTCCACTTT
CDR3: CASSLEADGGGSPLHF

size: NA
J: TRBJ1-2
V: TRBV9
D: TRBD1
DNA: TGTGCCAGCAGCGACAGGGGTCGAGGTGGCTACACCTTC
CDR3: CASSDRGRGGYTF

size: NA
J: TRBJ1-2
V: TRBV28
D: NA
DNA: TGTGCCAGCAGCTCGGACAGAAGTCTATGGGGCTACACCTTC
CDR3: CASSSDRSLWGYTF

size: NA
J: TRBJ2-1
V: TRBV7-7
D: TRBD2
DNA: TGTGCCAGCAGCCCGGGACTAGCGGGAGCGAGTGAGCAGTTCTTC
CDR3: CASSPGLAGASEQFF

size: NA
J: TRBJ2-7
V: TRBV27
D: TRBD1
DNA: TGTGCCAGCAGCAGACAGGGTTTACGGGGCTACGAGCAGTACTTC
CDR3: CASSRQGLRGYEQYF

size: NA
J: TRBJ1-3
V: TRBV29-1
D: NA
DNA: TGCAGCGTTGCTCATACGGCAGCGTCTGGAAACACCATATATTTT
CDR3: CSVAHTAASGNTIYF

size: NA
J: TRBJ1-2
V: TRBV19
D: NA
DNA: TGTGCCAGTAGTATAGATCTCAGGGATCGCGGCTACACCTTC
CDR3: CASSIDLRDRGYTF

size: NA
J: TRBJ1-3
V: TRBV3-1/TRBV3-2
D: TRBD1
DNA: TGTGCCAGCAGCCAAGCTCCGACAGGGTCAGGAAACACCATATATTTT
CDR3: CASSQAPTGSGNTIYF

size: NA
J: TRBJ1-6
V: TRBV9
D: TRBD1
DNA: TGTGCCAGCAGCGTAGACAGGGGCTATAATTCACCCCTCCACTTT
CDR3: CASSVDRGYNSPLHF

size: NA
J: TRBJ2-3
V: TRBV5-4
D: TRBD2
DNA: TGTGCCAGCAGCTTGGGACTAGCGGAGGACACGCAGTATTTT
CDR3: CASSLGLAEDTQYF

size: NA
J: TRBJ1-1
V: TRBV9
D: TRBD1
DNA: TGTGCCAGCAGCGTAGGGGACAGCGAGATTGAAGCTTTCTTT
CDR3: CASSVGDSEIEAFF

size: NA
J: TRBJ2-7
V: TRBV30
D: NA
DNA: TGTGCCTGGAGTGCCTCTTACGAGCAGTACTTC
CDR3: CAWSASYEQYF

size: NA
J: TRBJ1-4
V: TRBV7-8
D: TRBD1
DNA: TGTGCCAGCAGCTTCGACAGGGTAACTAATGAAAAACTGTTTTTT
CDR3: CASSFDRVTNEKLFF

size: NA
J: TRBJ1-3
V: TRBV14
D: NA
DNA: TGTGCCAGCAGCCTCTTAAACAGGGGAAACACCATATATTTT
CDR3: CASSLLNRGNTIYF

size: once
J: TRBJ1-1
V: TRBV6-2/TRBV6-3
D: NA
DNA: TGTGCCAGCAGCTCCCCCATCGAAGCTTTCTTT
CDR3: CASSSPIEAFF

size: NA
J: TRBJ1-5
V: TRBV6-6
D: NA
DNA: TGTGCCAGCAGTTACTCGGGATTGTACAATCAGCCCCAGCATTTT
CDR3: CASSYSGLYNQPQHF

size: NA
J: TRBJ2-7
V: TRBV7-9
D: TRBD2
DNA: TGTGCCAGCAGCTTAGTTAGCGGGAGATCCTACGAGCAGTACTTC
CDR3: CASSLVSGRSYEQYF

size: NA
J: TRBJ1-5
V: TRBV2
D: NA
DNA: TGTGCCAGCAGTGGGTTTCCGGTTGATAGCAATCAGCCCCAGCATTTT
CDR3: CASSGFPVDSNQPQHF

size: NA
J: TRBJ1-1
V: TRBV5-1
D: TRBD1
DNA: TGCGCCAGCAGCGAAGGGACAGGGGCGAGCACTGAAGCTTTCTTT
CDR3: CASSEGTGASTEAFF

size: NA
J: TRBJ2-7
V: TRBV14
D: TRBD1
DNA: TGTGCCAGCAGCAAGGGACAGGGACCCTACGAGCAGTACTTC
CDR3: CASSKGQGPYEQYF

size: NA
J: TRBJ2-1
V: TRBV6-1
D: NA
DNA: TGTGCCAGCAGTGAAGGGTTGGGGGCGAGCTCCTACAATGAGCAGTTCTTC
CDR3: CASSEGLGASSYNEQFF

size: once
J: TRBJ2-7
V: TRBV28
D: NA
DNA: TGTGCCAGCAGTCAACGAGGGAGGGGGCGCATTTACGAGCAGTACTTC
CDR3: CASSQRGRGRIYEQYF

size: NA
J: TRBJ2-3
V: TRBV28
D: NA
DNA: TGTGCCAGCAGTTTAGGGGATACGCAGTATTTT
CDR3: CASSLGDTQYF

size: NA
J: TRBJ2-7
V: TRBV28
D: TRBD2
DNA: TGTGCCAGCAGTTTAGGGACTAGCGGTTACGAGCAGTACTTC
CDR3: CASSLGTSGYEQYF

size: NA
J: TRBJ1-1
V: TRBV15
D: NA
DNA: TGTGCCACCAGCAGATCCAGGATGAACACTGAAGCTTTCTTT
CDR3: CATSRSRMNTEAFF

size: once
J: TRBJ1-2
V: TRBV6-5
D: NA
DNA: TGTGCCAGCAGCCGGACAGCCAACTATGGCTACACCTTC
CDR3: CASSRTANYGYTF

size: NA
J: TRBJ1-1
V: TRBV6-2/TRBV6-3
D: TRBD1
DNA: TGTGCCAGCAGTAGACAGGGGTTTGAAGCTTTCTTT
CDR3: CASSRQGFEAFF

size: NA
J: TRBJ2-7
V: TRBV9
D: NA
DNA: TGTGCCAGCAGCGTAGCCCCTACCTACGAGCAGTACTTC
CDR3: CASSVAPTYEQYF

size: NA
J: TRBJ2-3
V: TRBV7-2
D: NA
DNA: TGTGCCAGCAGCTTAGGAACGGGAACTCGCACAGATACGCAGTATTTT
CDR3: CASSLGTGTRTDTQYF

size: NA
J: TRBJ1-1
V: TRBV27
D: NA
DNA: TGTGCCAGCAGATCTGCCCAGATGAACACTGAAGCTTTCTTT
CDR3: CASRSAQMNTEAFF

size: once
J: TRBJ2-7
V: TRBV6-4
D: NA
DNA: TGTGCCATTTGGCATTACAGCTCCTACGAGCAGTACTTC
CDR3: CAIWHYSSYEQYF

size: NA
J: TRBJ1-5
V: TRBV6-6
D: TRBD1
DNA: TGTGCCAGCAGTTACGACAGGGGGCTTGATCAGCCCCAGCATTTT
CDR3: CASSYDRGLDQPQHF

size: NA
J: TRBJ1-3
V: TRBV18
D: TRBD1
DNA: TGTGCCAGCTCACCGGGGACAGGGGATGGAAACACCATATATTTT
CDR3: CASSPGTGDGNTIYF

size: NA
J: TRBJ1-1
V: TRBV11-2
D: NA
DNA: TGTGCCAGCAGCCTGCTAGGAGTTCCAAACACTGAAGCTTTCTTT
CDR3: CASSLLGVPNTEAFF

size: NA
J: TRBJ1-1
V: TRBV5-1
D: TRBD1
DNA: TGCGCCAGCAGCGCACGGACAGGGGGGTTGAACACTGAAGCTTTCTTT
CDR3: CASSARTGGLNTEAFF

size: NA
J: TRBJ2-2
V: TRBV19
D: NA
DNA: TGTGCCAGTAGTACACTCGGGGCGGTGAACACCGGGGAGCTGTTTTTT
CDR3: CASSTLGAVNTGELFF

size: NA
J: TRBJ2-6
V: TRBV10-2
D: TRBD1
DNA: TGCGCCAGCAACCGGGACAGGGTTGGCGGGGCCAACGTCCTGACTTTC
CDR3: CASNRDRVGGANVLTF

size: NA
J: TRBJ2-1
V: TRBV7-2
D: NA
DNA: TGTGCCAGCAGAAAGGACGCAGTTGGCTACAATGAGCAGTTCTTC
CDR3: CASRKDAVGYNEQFF

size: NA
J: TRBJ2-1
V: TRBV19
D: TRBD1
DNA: TGTGCCAGTAGTGGGTACCGGGACAGGGTATCAGGAGGGCAGTTCTTC
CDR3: CASSGYRDRVSGGQFF

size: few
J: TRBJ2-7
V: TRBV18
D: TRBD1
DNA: TGTGCCAGCTCTGCGGACAGGGCCCCCTTGGGCGAGCAGTACTTC
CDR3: CASSADRAPLGEQYF